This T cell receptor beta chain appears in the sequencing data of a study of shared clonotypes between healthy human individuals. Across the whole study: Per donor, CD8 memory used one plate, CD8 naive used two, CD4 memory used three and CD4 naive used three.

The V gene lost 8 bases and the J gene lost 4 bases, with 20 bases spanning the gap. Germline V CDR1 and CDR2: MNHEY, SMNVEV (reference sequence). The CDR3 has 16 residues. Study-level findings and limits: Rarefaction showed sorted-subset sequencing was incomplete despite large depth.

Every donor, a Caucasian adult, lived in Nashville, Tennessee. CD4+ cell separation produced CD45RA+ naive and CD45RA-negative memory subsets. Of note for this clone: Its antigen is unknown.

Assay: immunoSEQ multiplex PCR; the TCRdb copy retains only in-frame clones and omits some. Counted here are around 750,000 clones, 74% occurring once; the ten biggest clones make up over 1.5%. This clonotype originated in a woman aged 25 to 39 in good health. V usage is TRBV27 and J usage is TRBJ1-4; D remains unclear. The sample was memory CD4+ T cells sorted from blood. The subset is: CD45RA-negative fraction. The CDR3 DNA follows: TGTGCCAGCTCTCGGGCATCTACTAACCTTAATGAAAAACTGTTTTTT. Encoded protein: CASSRASTNLNEKLFF.